One T cell receptor beta chain is described in this entry. Its target is not known. This CDR3 has 16 amino acids. Germline values: CDR1 MNHEY, CDR2 SVGAGI. Trimming cost V 0 bases and J 5 bases; bases outside gene matches: 7. The assay was immunoSEQ multiplex PCR, and TCRdb's table has in-frame clones only and misses some. The table has approximately 100,000 clones, around 90% seen once. The data were obtained in a study of a mutant IDH1 vaccine in newly diagnosed glioma. Study-wide context: Treated patients, 62.5% male and about 38% female, averaged approximately 40 years of age. Most had both radiotherapy and temozolomide beforehand; others had only one. The study, taken as a whole, reports: Pseudoprogression showed no apparent link to changes in top peripheral T cell clonotypes.

Indicated time point: baseline, week 1 (first vaccination visit). Treatment defined: pre-vaccination baseline after standard-of-care therapy. The genes are TRBV6-5 and TRBJ2-1; 7 nucleotides agree with TRBD2. Sequencing used PBMCs, obtained from a glioma patient treated with radiotherapy, temozolomide or both. This receptor was identified in a woman in her fifties or sixties with glioma. DNA for the CDR3: TGTGCCAGCAGTTACTCGGCGGGAGAAATCCACAATGAGCAGTTCTTC. This translates into CASSYSAGEIHNEQFF.